These T cell receptor beta chains were read from a single sample in a study of T cell responses to AZD1222 COVID-19 vaccine. Here immunoSEQ multiplex PCR was the method, and the copy in TCRdb shows in-frame clones only, minus some. This repertoire shows about 110,000 clones, roughly 92% found once; its top ten account for around 2.5%. Sequences were derived from peripheral blood, sampled 28 days after the second AZD1222 dose. Receptor source: an adult who received the AZD1222 COVID-19 vaccine. Both conserved end residues are part of each CDR3. The order of the fields is CDR3 length, D gene, clone size, V gene, J gene, CDR3 protein, CDR3 DNA. The D gene is left open where the match is weak. Rows may omit the clone size; those that give it use once, few, many or a size class.

14	NA	NA	TRBV4-2	TRBJ2-7	CASSQGSAVWEQYF	TGTGCCAGCAGCCAGGGGAGCGCCGTATGGGAGCAGTACTTC
15	NA	NA	TRBV28	TRBJ1-5	CASRGTGGRNQPQHF	TGTGCCAGCAGGGGTACAGGAGGACGGAATCAGCCCCAGCATTTT
14	NA	NA	TRBV18	TRBJ2-5	CASSPAGPGETQYF	TGTGCCAGCTCACCAGCCGGGCCTGGGGAGACCCAGTACTTC
14	NA	NA	TRBV5-4	TRBJ2-5	CASSSGQDQETQYF	TGTGCCAGCAGCTCGGGCCAGGACCAAGAGACCCAGTACTTC
18	TRBD1	NA	TRBV4-2	TRBJ1-2	CASSQDSVGTGVYGGYTF	TGTGCCAGCAGCCAAGATTCAGTTGGGACAGGAGTCTACGGGGGCTACACCTTC
15	NA	NA	TRBV18	TRBJ1-2	CASSPPLVASYGYTF	TGTGCCAGCTCACCGCCACTGGTGGCGAGCTATGGCTACACCTTC
14	NA	NA	TRBV19	TRBJ1-5	CASGRGNSNQPQHF	TGTGCCAGTGGTCGGGGAAATAGCAATCAGCCCCAGCATTTT
18	TRBD1	NA	TRBV11-2	TRBJ2-7	CASRSPGLQGVESYEQYF	TGTGCCAGCAGGTCCCCGGGTCTACAGGGGGTTGAGTCCTACGAGCAGTACTTC
19	NA	NA	TRBV7-8	TRBJ1-5	CASSLEWGALIHSNQPQHF	TGTGCCAGCAGCCTTGAATGGGGGGCTCTCATTCATAGCAATCAGCCCCAGCATTTT
11	NA	NA	TRBV28	TRBJ1-2	CASGQSLGYTF	TGTGCCAGCGGACAGTCACTGGGGTACACCTTC
15	TRBD1	NA	TRBV3-1/TRBV3-2	TRBJ1-1	CASSQTQGFGTEAFF	TGTGCCAGCAGCCAGACACAGGGGTTCGGAACTGAAGCTTTCTTT
16	NA	NA	TRBV7-2	TRBJ1-4	CASSLGRNRANEKLFF	TGTGCCAGCAGCTTAGGGAGGAACAGGGCTAATGAAAAACTGTTTTTT
12	NA	NA	TRBV2	TRBJ1-6	CASRGGNSPLHF	TGTGCCAGCAGGGGAGGTAATTCACCCCTCCACTTT
14	NA	NA	TRBV6-5	TRBJ2-7	CASSQPAVSYEQYF	TGTGCCAGCAGTCAACCGGCGGTTTCCTACGAGCAGTACTTC
16	NA	NA	TRBV6-2/TRBV6-3	TRBJ2-3	CASSPTSPDGADTQYF	TGTGCCAGCAGCCCTACCTCTCCCGACGGTGCAGATACGCAGTATTTT
16	TRBD2	NA	TRBV5-4	TRBJ2-5	CASSLLSGGAKETQYF	TGTGCCAGCAGCTTGTTAAGCGGGGGGGCCAAAGAGACCCAGTACTTC
13	NA	NA	TRBV2	TRBJ1-4	CARSYTTNEKLFF	TGTGCCAGGTCCTACACAACTAATGAAAAACTGTTTTTT
15	NA	NA	TRBV7-6	TRBJ2-5	CASSPTPLGEETQYF	TGTGCCAGCAGTCCAACGCCGCTAGGGGAAGAGACCCAGTACTTC
16	TRBD1	NA	TRBV18	TRBJ2-7	CASSPSLNRGFYEQYF	TGTGCCAGCTCACCATCCTTGAACAGGGGCTTCTACGAGCAGTACTTC
14	NA	NA	TRBV24-1	TRBJ2-2	CATRQSSNTGELFF	TGTGCCACCCGACAGTCTTCGAACACCGGGGAGCTGTTTTTT
12	NA	NA	TRBV30	TRBJ1-1	CAWSGVLPEAFF	TGTGCCTGGAGCGGGGTATTGCCTGAAGCTTTCTTT
13	NA	NA	TRBV25-1	TRBJ1-2	CASSEGVGYGYTF	TGTGCCAGCAGTGAAGGGGTAGGCTATGGCTACACCTTC
14	NA	NA	TRBV4-1	TRBJ2-1	CASSQEGLNGYPFF	TGCGCCAGCAGCCAAGAAGGTCTTAATGGGTATCCGTTCTTC
13	NA	NA	TRBV7-2	TRBJ2-2	CASSLLPYGELFF	TGTGCCAGCAGCTTACTGCCCTACGGGGAGCTGTTTTTT
15	TRBD1	NA	TRBV2	TRBJ2-7	CASKYDRDRSYEQYF	TGTGCCAGCAAGTACGACCGGGACAGGAGCTACGAGCAGTACTTC
15	TRBD1	NA	TRBV6-5	TRBJ1-2	CASSSTPDRGGGYTF	TGTGCCAGCAGTTCCACTCCCGACAGGGGCGGTGGCTACACCTTC
14	NA	NA	TRBV28	TRBJ1-5	CASSLSSARQPQHF	TGTGCCAGCAGTCTCTCGTCGGCGCGTCAGCCCCAGCATTTT
16	NA	NA	TRBV23-1	TRBJ1-5	CASSHRTGVGNQPQHF	TGCGCCAGCAGTCATCGAACCGGGGTTGGAAATCAGCCCCAGCATTTT
16	NA	NA	TRBV18	TRBJ1-3	CASSPGQVLSGNTIYF	TGTGCCAGCTCACCAGGGCAGGTACTCTCTGGAAACACCATATATTTT
16	NA	NA	TRBV3-1/TRBV3-2	TRBJ1-3	CASSPGQPYSGNTIYF	TGTGCCAGCAGCCCTGGACAGCCTTACTCTGGAAACACCATATATTTT
13	NA	NA	TRBV5-5	TRBJ1-4	CASSLYYTEKLFF	TGTGCCAGCAGCTTGTATTACACCGAAAAACTGTTTTTT
14	NA	NA	TRBV10-3	TRBJ2-7	CAISTDKGSLEQYF	TGTGCCATCAGCACGGACAAAGGATCGCTCGAGCAGTACTTC
15	TRBD2	NA	TRBV9	TRBJ2-3	CASSVTSGLADTQYF	TGTGCCAGCAGCGTCACTAGCGGGCTGGCAGATACGCAGTATTTT
15	NA	NA	TRBV3-1/TRBV3-2	TRBJ1-6	CASSQDWSQGGPLHF	TGTGCCAGCAGCCAAGATTGGTCACAGGGAGGACCCCTCCACTTT
12	TRBD1	NA	TRBV29-1	TRBJ1-2	CSVRQGNYGYTF	TGCAGCGTTCGACAGGGAAACTATGGCTACACCTTC
13	NA	NA	TRBV10-1	TRBJ1-1	CASVGDPGTEAFF	TGCGCCAGCGTGGGCGATCCTGGGACTGAAGCTTTCTTT
18	TRBD2	NA	TRBV25-1	TRBJ2-5	CASSEFRLAGGFRETQYF	TGTGCCAGCAGTGAATTCAGACTAGCGGGGGGGTTTCGGGAGACCCAGTACTTC
15	TRBD2	NA	TRBV7-9	TRBJ2-3	CASSPQRGRGDTQYF	TGTGCCAGCAGCCCACAGCGGGGCCGAGGAGATACGCAGTATTTT
12	NA	NA	TRBV27	TRBJ2-5	CASTSGGETQYF	TGTGCCAGCACCTCCGGGGGAGAGACCCAGTACTTC
15	TRBD1	NA	TRBV4-2	TRBJ2-7	CASSQPDRGSYEQYF	TGTGCCAGCAGCCAACCAGACAGGGGTTCCTACGAGCAGTACTTC
13	NA	once	TRBV19	TRBJ1-2	CASSIGQAGGYTF	TGTGCCAGTAGTATTGGGCAGGCGGGTGGCTACACCTTC
15	NA	NA	TRBV3-1/TRBV3-2	TRBJ1-3	CASSPDLLSGNTIYF	TGTGCCAGCAGCCCTGACCTCCTCTCTGGAAACACCATATATTTT
16	TRBD1	NA	TRBV25-1	TRBJ1-3	CASSPPGQGSGNTIYF	TGTGCCAGCAGTCCGCCGGGACAGGGCTCTGGAAACACCATATATTTT
14	NA	NA	TRBV7-9	TRBJ2-2	CASIRVYGTGELFF	TGTGCCAGCATCAGAGTCTACGGCACCGGGGAGCTGTTTTTT
16	NA	NA	TRBV21-1	TRBJ2-5	CASSKVALAGQETQYF	TGTGCCAGCAGCAAGGTCGCACTAGCGGGTCAAGAGACCCAGTACTTC
17	TRBD1	NA	TRBV18	TRBJ1-6	CASSRDRSPSSNSPLHF	TGTGCCAGCTCTAGGGACAGGTCCCCCTCATCAAATTCACCCCTCCACTTT
15	TRBD1	NA	TRBV11-2	TRBJ1-6	CASSPTGRLGSPLHF	TGTGCCAGCAGCCCGACAGGGCGGTTGGGTTCACCCCTCCACTTT
14	NA	once	TRBV7-2	TRBJ1-2	CASSSRAGGYGYTF	TGTGCCAGCAGCTCTAGGGCCGGGGGCTATGGCTACACCTTC
13	NA	NA	TRBV6-4	TRBJ1-5	CASSQEINQPQHF	TGTGCCAGCAGCCAGGAAATCAATCAGCCCCAGCATTTT
15	TRBD1	NA	TRBV4-1	TRBJ1-6	CASSSRDRSNSPLHF	TGCGCCAGCAGCAGCCGGGACAGGAGCAATTCACCCCTCCACTTT
15	NA	NA	TRBV4-1	TRBJ2-7	CASSQDSAPEGEQYF	TGCGCCAGCAGCCAAGATTCCGCGCCCGAGGGCGAGCAGTACTTC
13	NA	NA	TRBV28	TRBJ1-4	CASRTKNNEKLFF	TGTGCCAGCAGGACAAAAAATAATGAAAAACTGTTTTTT
16	NA	NA	TRBV27	TRBJ2-7	CASSLRTPRRSYEQYF	TGTGCCAGCAGTTTAAGGACACCCAGGAGGTCCTACGAGCAGTACTTC
17	NA	NA	TRBV28	TRBJ2-5	CASSLGGAGVYQETQYF	TGTGCCAGCAGTTTGGGAGGTGCAGGGGTGTACCAAGAGACCCAGTACTTC
13	NA	NA	TRBV11-2	TRBJ1-1	CASSSRGGQEAFF	TGTGCCAGCAGCTCCCGGGGAGGACAGGAAGCTTTCTTT
15	NA	NA	TRBV2	TRBJ2-7	CASSDQRKEYYEQYF	TGTGCCAGCAGTGATCAGAGGAAGGAGTACTACGAGCAGTACTTC
13	TRBD2	NA	TRBV7-9	TRBJ2-1	CASWGGSYNEQFF	TGTGCCAGCTGGGGGGGGTCGTACAATGAGCAGTTCTTC
14	TRBD1	NA	TRBV7-6	TRBJ2-1	CASSLDRGRGEQFF	TGTGCCAGCAGCCTCGACAGGGGGCGCGGTGAGCAGTTCTTC
15	NA	NA	TRBV7-2	TRBJ1-2	CASSLERAPLSGYTF	TGTGCCAGCAGCTTAGAGCGGGCGCCCTTGAGTGGCTACACCTTC